Listed below are T cell receptor beta chains from one sample, sequenced in a study of PD-1 blockade in classical Hodgkin lymphoma. Profiled with immunoSEQ multiplex PCR; TCRdb holds only in-frame clones, not every one. The data contain roughly 27,000 clones, approximately 88% of them seen just once; the ten biggest clones take up 0.3% to 0.4%. The sequencing input was CD4+ T cells from blood. The receptors come from a human donor with classical Hodgkin lymphoma. Both conserved end residues are trimmed from each CDR3.

v_gene: TRBV2; j_gene: TRBJ2-5; CDR3aa: ASSLAGDGEETQY
v_gene: TRBV7-3; j_gene: TRBJ2-1; CDR3aa: ASTFKGGDEQF
v_gene: TRBV9; j_gene: TRBJ2-7; CDR3aa: ASSPGDRVIGSYEQY
v_gene: TRBV28; j_gene: TRBJ2-1; CDR3aa: ASSFPDQGEQF
v_gene: TRBV6-1; j_gene: TRBJ2-7; CDR3aa: ASSHDRGYEQY
v_gene: TRBV6-5; j_gene: TRBJ1-5; CDR3aa: ASSYSSLHQPQH
v_gene: TRBV15; j_gene: TRBJ1-3; CDR3aa: ATSRERDASGNTIY
v_gene: TRBV5-1; j_gene: TRBJ2-2; CDR3aa: ASSFLASGNTGELF
v_gene: TRBV2; j_gene: TRBJ2-5; CDR3aa: ASSDYPQETQY
v_gene: TRBV10-2; j_gene: TRBJ1-1; CDR3aa: ASRQQGNTEAF
v_gene: TRBV7-3; j_gene: TRBJ2-1; CDR3aa: ASSASSYNEQF
v_gene: TRBV11-3; j_gene: TRBJ2-3; CDR3aa: ASSEGASTDTQY
v_gene: TRBV14; j_gene: TRBJ1-4; CDR3aa: ASSPRRGVTNEKLF
v_gene: TRBV5-4; j_gene: TRBJ1-1; CDR3aa: ASSLTGQGKGNTEAF
v_gene: TRBV5-4; j_gene: TRBJ2-5; CDR3aa: ASSLGLAGQETQY
v_gene: TRBV5-4; j_gene: TRBJ2-2; CDR3aa: ASSFGQEVGTGELF
v_gene: TRBV27; j_gene: TRBJ2-7; CDR3aa: ASTRLAGGSYEQY
v_gene: TRBV18; j_gene: TRBJ2-2; CDR3aa: ASSPSLLDANTGELF
v_gene: TRBV5-4; j_gene: TRBJ1-2; CDR3aa: ASSLAAGQAYGYT
v_gene: TRBV7-9; j_gene: TRBJ1-5; CDR3aa: ASSLASGNQPQH
v_gene: TRBV7-2; j_gene: TRBJ2-1; CDR3aa: ASSLMPSAYNEQF
v_gene: TRBV19; j_gene: TRBJ1-2; CDR3aa: ATADRLYGYT
v_gene: TRBV2; j_gene: TRBJ2-2; CDR3aa: ASSGLVGGGELF
v_gene: TRBV19; j_gene: TRBJ2-7; CDR3aa: ASSPGSASDEQY
v_gene: TRBV28; j_gene: TRBJ1-3; CDR3aa: ASSLRALSSGNTIY
v_gene: TRBV7-2; j_gene: TRBJ2-3; CDR3aa: ASSLVAAGVLDTQY
v_gene: TRBV18; j_gene: TRBJ2-3; CDR3aa: ASSLGTEQWTQY